This is a list of T cell receptor beta chains from one sample in a study of PD-1 blockade in classical Hodgkin lymphoma. Only in-frame clones appear in the TCRdb table, and some are missing; sequencing was by immunoSEQ multiplex PCR. Here the sample spans around 36,000 clones, 87% being singletons. This specimen consisted of peripheral blood mononuclear cells (PBMCs), obtained at baseline. These TCRs come from a human donor with classical Hodgkin lymphoma. Each CDR3 is given without its conserved first and last residue.

cdr3_length	j_call	v_call	cdr3_aa
12	TRBJ2-4	TRBV19	ASSAGQGGDIQY
12	TRBJ2-7	TRBV2	ASSGVVPRAEQY
13	TRBJ2-1	TRBV28	ASSSQGLVSLGGF
12	TRBJ1-5	TRBV19	ASSIGGDYQPQH
11	TRBJ2-5	TRBV7-9	ASSRDNQETQY
12	TRBJ1-6	TRBV5-1	ASSLEGYNSPLH
11	TRBJ2-7	TRBV5-6	ASSLPWEYEQY
12	TRBJ1-2	TRBV7-5	ARSPGTGRYGYT
14	TRBJ2-1	TRBV13	ASSEAGGVSYNEQF
12	TRBJ2-2	TRBV7-3	ASSNPGGAGELF
12	TRBJ1-1	TRBV18	ASSPQTGYAEAF